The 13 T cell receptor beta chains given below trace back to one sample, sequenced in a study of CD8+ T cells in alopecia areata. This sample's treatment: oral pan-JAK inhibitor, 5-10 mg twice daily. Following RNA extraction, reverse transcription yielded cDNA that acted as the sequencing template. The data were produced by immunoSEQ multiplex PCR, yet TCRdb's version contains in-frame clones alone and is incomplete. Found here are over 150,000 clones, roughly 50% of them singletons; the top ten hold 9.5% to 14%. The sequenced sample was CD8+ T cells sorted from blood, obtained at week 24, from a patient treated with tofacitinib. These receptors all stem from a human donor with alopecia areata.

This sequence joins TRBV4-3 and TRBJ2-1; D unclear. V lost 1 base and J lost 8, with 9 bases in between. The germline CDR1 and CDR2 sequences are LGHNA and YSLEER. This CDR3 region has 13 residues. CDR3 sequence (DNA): TGCGCCAGCAGCCAAGGATCCTGGGATGAGCAGTTCTTC. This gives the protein CASSQGSWDEQFF.

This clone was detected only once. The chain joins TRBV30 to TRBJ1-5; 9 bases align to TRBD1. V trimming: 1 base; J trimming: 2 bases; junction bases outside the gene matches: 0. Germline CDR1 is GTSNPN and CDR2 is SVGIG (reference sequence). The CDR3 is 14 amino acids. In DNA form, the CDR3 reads TGTGCCTGGAGTGGGACAGGGGGCAATCAGCCCCAGCATTTT. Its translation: CAWSGTGGNQPQHF.

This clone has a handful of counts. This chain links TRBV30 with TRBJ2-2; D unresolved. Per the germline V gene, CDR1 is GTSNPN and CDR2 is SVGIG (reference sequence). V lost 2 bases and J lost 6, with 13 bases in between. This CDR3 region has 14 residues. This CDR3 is CAWSRPQVAGELFF. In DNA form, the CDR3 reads TGTGCCTGGAGTCGGCCCCAAGTCGCCGGGGAGCTGTTTTTT.

CDR3 bases: TGCGCCAGCAGCCCGGGATCGGGATTGGAGCATCAGCCCCAGCATTTT. It is translated as CASSPGSGLEHQPQHF. The chain uses TRBV4-1 and TRBJ1-5; no firm D call. The length of the CDR3 is 16 residues. V lost 4 bases to trimming and J lost 5 bases, with 18 bases between them. CDR1 and CDR2 (germline): MGHRA, YSYEKL.

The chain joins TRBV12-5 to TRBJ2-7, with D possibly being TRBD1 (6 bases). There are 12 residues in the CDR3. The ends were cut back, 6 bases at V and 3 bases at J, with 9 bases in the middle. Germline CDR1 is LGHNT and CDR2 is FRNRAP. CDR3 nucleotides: TGTGCTAGTGGACGGACAGTCTACGAGCAGTACTTC. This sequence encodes CASGRTVYEQYF.

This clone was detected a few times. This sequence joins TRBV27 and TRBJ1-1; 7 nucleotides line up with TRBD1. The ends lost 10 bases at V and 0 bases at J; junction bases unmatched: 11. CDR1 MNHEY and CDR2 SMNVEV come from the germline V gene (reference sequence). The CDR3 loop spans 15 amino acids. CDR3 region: CATAGGGGLNTEAFF. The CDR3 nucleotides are TGTGCCACCGCAGGGGGGGGAGGGCTGAACACTGAAGCTTTCTTT.

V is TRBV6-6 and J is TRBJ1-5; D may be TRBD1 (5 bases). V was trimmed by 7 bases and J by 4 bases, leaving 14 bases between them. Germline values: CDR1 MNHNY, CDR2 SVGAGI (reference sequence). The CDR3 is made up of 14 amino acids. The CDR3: CASNQGGVNQPQHF. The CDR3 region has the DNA TGTGCCAGCAACCAGGGAGGGGTAAATCAGCCCCAGCATTTT.

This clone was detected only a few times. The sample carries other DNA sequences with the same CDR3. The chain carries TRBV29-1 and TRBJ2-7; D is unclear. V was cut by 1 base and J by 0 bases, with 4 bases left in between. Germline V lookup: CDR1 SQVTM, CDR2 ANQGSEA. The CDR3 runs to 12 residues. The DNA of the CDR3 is TGCAGCGTTGAAGCGAGCTCCTACGAGCAGTACTTC. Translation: CSVEASSYEQYF.

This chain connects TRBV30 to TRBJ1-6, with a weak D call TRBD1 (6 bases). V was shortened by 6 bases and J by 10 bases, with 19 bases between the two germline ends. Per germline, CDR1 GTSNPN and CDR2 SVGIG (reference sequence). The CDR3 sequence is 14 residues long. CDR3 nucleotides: TGTGCCTGTGTTATTGAAGGGGGGAGATCACCCCTCCACTTT. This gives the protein CACVIEGGRSPLHF. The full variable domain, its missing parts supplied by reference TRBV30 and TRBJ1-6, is SQTIHQWPATLVQPVGSPLSLECTVEGTSNPNLYWYRQAAGRGLQLLFYSVGIGQISSEVPQNLSASRPQDRQFILSSKKLLLSDSGFYLCACVIEGGRSPLHFGNGTRLTVT.

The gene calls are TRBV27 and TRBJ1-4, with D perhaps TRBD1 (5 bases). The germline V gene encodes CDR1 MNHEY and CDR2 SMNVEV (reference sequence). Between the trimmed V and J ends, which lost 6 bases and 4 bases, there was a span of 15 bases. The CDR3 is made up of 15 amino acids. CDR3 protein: CASRPRGADNEKLFF. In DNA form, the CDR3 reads TGTGCCAGCAGACCTCGAGGGGCTGATAATGAAAAACTGTTTTTT.

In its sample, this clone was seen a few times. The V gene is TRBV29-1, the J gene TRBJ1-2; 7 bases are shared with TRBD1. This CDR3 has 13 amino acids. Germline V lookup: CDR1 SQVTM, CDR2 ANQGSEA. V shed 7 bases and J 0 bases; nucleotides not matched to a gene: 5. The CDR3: CSDYRGANYGYTF. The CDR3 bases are TGCAGCGACTACAGGGGTGCTAACTATGGCTACACCTTC.

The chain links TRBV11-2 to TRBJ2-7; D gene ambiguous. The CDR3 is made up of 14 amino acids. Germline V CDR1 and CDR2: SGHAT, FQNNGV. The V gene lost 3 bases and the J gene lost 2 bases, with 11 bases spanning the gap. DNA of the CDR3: TGTGCCAGCAGCTTCCGTGGCAGGACCTACGAGCAGTACTTC. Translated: CASSFRGRTYEQYF.

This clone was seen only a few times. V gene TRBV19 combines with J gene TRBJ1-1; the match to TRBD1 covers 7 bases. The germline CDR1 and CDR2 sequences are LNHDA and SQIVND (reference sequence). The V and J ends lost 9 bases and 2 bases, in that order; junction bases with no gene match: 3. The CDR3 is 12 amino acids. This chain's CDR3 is CAREGANTEAFF. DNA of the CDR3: TGTGCCAGGGAGGGGGCTAACACTGAAGCTTTCTTT.